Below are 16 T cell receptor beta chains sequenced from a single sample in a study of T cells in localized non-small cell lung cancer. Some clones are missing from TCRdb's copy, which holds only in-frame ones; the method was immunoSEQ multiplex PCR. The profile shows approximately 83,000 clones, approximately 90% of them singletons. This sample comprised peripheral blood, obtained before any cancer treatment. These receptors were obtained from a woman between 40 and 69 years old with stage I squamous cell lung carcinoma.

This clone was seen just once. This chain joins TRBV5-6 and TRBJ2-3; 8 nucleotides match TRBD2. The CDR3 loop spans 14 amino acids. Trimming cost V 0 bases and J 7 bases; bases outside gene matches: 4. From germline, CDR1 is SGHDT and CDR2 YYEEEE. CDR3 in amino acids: CASSLGLALNTQYF. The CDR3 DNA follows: TGTGCCAGCAGCTTGGGACTAGCGTTAAATACGCAGTATTTT.

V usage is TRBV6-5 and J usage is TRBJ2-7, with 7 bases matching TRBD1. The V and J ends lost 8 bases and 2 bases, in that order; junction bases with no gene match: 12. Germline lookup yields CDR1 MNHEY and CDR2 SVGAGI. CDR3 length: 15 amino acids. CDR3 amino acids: CASAIGQASTYEQYF. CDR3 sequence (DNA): TGTGCCAGCGCTATAGGACAGGCGTCTACCTACGAGCAGTACTTC.

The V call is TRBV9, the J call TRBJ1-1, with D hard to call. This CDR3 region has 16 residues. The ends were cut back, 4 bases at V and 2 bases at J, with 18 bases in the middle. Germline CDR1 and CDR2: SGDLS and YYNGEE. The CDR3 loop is CASSPNGGGQNTEAFF. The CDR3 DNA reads TGTGCCAGCAGCCCGAATGGAGGAGGGCAAAACACTGAAGCTTTCTTT. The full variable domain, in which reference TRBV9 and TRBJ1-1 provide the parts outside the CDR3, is DSGVTQTPKHLITATGQRVTLRCSPRSGDLSVYWYQQSLDQGLQFLIQYYNGEERAKGNILERFSAQQFPDLHSELNLSSLELGDSALYFCASSPNGGGQNTEAFFGQGTRLTVV.

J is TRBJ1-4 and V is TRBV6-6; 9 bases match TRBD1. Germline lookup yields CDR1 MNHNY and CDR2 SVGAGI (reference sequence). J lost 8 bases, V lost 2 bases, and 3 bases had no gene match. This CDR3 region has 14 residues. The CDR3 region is CASSYRTGAEKLFF. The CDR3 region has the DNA TGTGCCAGCAGTTACCGGACAGGGGCCGAAAAACTGTTTTTT.

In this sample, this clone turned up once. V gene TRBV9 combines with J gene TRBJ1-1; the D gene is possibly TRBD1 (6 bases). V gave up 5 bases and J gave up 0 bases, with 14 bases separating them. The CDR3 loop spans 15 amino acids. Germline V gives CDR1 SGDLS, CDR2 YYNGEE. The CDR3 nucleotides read TGTGCCAGCAGTCTACACAGGGATTTGAACACTGAAGCTTTCTTT. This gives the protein CASSLHRDLNTEAFF.

Written as DNA, the CDR3 is TGTGCCAGCAGCTTAGGGCAGCCCTCCGAGCAGTACTTC. Translated: CASSLGQPSEQYF. The chain is built from TRBV11-3 and TRBJ2-7; D call uncertain. This CDR3 contains 13 residues. Between the trimmed V and J ends, which lost 1 base and 6 bases, there was a span of 10 bases. CDR1 and CDR2 (germline): SGHNT, YENEEA.

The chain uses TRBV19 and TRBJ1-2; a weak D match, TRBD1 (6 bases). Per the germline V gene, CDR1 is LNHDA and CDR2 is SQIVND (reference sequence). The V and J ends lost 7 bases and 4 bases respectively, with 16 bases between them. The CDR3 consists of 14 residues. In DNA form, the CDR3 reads TGTGCCAGTACCAAGGACAGAGGTCTCTATGGCTACACCTTC. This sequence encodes CASTKDRGLYGYTF.

The CDR3 coding sequence is TGCGCCAGCAGCTTGGACCAACTAGCGGGGGGGCGGAAACAGTACTTC. It specifies CASSLDQLAGGRKQYF. This chain uses TRBV5-1 with TRBJ2-7; 13 positions agree with TRBD2. Germline V gene data show CDR1 as SGHRS and CDR2 as YFSETQ. This CDR3 contains 16 residues. Germline trimming cut 0 bases from V and 10 bases from J; bases unmatched to any gene: 10.

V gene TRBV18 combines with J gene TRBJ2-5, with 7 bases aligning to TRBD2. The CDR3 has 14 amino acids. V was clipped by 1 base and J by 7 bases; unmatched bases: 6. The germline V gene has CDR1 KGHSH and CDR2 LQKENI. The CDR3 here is CASSPRGGDATQYF. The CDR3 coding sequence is TGTGCCAGCTCACCACGGGGGGGGGACGCGACCCAGTACTTC.

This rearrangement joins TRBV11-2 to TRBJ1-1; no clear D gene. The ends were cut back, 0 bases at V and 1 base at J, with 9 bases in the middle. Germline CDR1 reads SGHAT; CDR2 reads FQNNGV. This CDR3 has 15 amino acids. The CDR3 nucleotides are TGTGCCAGCAGCTTAGACTTAAAGGGGAACACTGAAGCTTTCTTT. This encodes CASSLDLKGNTEAFF.

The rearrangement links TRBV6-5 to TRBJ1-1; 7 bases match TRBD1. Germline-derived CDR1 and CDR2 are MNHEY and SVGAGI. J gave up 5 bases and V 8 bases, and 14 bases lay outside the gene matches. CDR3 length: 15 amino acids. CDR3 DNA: TGTGCCAGCGGGCGGGACAGCGGTTTGAGGACTGAAGCTTTCTTT. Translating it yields CASGRDSGLRTEAFF.

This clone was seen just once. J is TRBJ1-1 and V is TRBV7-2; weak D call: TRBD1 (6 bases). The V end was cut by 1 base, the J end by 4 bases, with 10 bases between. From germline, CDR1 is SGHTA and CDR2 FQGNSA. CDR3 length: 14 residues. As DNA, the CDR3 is TGTGCCAGCAGCTTAGGGGGGCCAGTCACTGAAGCTTTCTTT. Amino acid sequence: CASSLGGPVTEAFF.

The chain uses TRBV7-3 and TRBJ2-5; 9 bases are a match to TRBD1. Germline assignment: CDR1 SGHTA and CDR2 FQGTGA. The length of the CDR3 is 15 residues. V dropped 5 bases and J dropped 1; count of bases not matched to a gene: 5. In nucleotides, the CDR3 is TGTGCCAGCAGCCCCGGGACAGGGCGCCAAGAGACCCAGTACTTC. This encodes CASSPGTGRQETQYF.

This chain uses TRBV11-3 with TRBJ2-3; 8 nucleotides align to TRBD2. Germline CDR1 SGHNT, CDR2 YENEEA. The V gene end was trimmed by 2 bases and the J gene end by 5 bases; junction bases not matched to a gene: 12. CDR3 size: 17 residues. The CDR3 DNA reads TGTGCCAGCAGCTTAAACCCCTCGGGGGGGGGAGAAGATACGCAGTATTTT. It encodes CASSLNPSGGGEDTQYF.

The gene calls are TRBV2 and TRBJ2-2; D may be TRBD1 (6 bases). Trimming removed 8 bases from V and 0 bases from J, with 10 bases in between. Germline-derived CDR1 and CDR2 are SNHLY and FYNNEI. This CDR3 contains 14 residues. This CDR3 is CASGRQANTGELFF. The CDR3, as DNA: TGTGCCAGCGGGCGACAGGCGAACACCGGGGAGCTGTTTTTT.

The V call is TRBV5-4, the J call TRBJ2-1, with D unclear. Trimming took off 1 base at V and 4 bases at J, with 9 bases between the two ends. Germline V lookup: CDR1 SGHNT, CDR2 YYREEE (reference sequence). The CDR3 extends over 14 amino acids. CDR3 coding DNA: TGTGCCAGCAGCTTGTACCAGACTTACAATGAGCAGTTCTTC. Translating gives CASSLYQTYNEQFF. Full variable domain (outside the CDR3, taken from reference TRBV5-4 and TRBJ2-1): ETGVTQSPTHLIKTRGQQVTLRCSSQSGHNTVSWYQQALGQGPQFIFQYYREEENGRGNFPPRFSGLQFPNYSSELNVNALELDDSALYLCASSLYQTYNEQFFGPGTRLTVL.